This TCR beta chain appears in the sequencing data of a study of healthy donors' naive CD4 and CD8 T cells. Study-wide background: All functional IMGT TCR alpha variants were covered by new primers. General observations from the study: Naive CD4+ and CD8+ cells reportedly differed in usage of most V and J genes. Alpha and beta chains were sequenced in bulk without pairing.

Note on this clonotype: Antigen: not known.

TCR libraries were built from about 500 ng of total RNA by linear amplification. In the authors' workflow: From about five healthy donors, approximately 79,000 rearranged TCR alpha transcripts were sequenced. Each CDR3 protein gets one entry after TCRdb re-called the reads with MiXCR. It is TCRdb's table, rather than the study itself, that gives the V and J calls and clone size. This sample carries 150,000 to 200,000 distinct CDR3 sequences, around 70% of them seen once, and the ten largest clones take 2% to 2.5%. Material for sequencing was naive CD4+ and CD8+ T cells sorted from blood, pooled from several donors. This receptor was identified in a pool of human donors in good health; the sample pools cells from several healthy donors.

CDR3 sequence (DNA): TGCAGCGTTGAAGAACCTGCCGGAGGTGAGCAGTTCTTC. Encoded protein: CSVEEPAGGEQFF. The chain recombines TRBV29-1 with TRBJ2-1; a weak D match, TRBD2 (5 bases). V was shortened by 0 bases and J by 9 bases, with 12 bases between the two germline ends. The germline CDR1 and CDR2 sequences are SQVTM and ANQGSEA. The CDR3 length is 13 residues.